This T cell receptor beta chain was found in a study of blood T cell repertoires in COVID-19. CDR1 is MNHEY and CDR2 is SVGAGI in the germline V gene. Trimming removed 8 bases from V and 6 bases from J; junction bases left unmatched: 12. The CDR3 loop spans 14 amino acids. The protocol was immunoSEQ multiplex PCR, while the TCRdb copy is restricted to in-frame clones and leaves out a portion. The data contain 40,000 to 50,000 clones, about 88% of them singletons. Specimen: peripheral blood. This receptor was obtained from a human donor in a cohort sampled during active COVID-19. The chain links TRBV6-5 to TRBJ2-7, with 8 bases matching TRBD2. The CDR3, as DNA: TGTGCCAGCTCCTTCTTTGCGAGCGGGGGCGAGCAGTACTTC. It yields the protein CASSFFASGGEQYF.